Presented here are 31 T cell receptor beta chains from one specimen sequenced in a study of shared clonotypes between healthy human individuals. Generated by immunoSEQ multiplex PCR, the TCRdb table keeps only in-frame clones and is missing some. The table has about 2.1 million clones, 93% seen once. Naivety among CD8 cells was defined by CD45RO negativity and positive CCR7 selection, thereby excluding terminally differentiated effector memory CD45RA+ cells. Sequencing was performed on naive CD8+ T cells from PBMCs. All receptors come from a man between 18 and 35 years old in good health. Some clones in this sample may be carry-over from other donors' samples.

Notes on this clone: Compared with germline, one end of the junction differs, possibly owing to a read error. CDR3 region: CASRLGQLAGGPETQYF. The DNA of the CDR3 is TGTGCCAGCAGATTAGGGCAACTAGCGGGAGGTCCAGAGACCCAGTACTTC. This rearrangement joins TRBV7-9 to TRBJ2-5; 12 bases map to TRBD2. From germline, CDR1 is SEHNR and CDR2 FQNEAQ (reference sequence). The CDR3 has 17 residues.

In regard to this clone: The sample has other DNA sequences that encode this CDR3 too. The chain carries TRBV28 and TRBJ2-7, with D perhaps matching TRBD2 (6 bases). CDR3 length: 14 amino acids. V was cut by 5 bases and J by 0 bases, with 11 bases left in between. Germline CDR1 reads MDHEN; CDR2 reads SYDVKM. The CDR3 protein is CASSLRRDSYEQYF. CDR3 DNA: TGTGCCAGCAGTCTGAGGCGGGACTCCTACGAGCAGTACTTC.

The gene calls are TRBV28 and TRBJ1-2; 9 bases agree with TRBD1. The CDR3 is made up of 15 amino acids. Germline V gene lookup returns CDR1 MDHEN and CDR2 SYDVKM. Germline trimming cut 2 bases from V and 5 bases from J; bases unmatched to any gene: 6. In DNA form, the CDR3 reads TGTGCCAGCAGTTTAACAGGGGGCGCATATTATGGCTACACCTTC. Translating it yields CASSLTGGAYYGYTF.

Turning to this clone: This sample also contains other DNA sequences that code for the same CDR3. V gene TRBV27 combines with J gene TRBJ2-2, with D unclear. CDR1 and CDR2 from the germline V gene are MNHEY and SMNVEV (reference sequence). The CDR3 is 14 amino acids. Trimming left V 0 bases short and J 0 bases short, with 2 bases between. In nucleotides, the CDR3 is TGTGCCAGCAGTTTATCAGCGAACACCGGGGAGCTGTTTTTT. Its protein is CASSLSANTGELFF.

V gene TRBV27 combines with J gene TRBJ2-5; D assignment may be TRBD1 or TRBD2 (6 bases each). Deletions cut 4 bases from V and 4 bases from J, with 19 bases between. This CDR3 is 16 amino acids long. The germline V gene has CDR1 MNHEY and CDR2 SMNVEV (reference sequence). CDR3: CASSSLAGGLGETQYF. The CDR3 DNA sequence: TGTGCCAGCAGTTCACTAGCTGGGGGGCTGGGAGAGACCCAGTACTTC.

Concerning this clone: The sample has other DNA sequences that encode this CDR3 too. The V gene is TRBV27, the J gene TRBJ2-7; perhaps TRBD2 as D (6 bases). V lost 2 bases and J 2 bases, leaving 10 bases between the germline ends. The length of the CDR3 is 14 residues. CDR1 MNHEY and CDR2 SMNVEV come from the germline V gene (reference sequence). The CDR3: CASSLGGEAYEQYF. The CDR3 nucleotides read TGTGCCAGCAGTTTAGGAGGGGAGGCCTACGAGCAGTACTTC.

The CDR3 here is CASSLRPKETQYF. In DNA form, the CDR3 reads TGTGCCAGCAGTTTACGTCCAAAAGAGACCCAGTACTTC. The chain joins TRBV27 to TRBJ2-5; D ambiguous. The length of the CDR3 is 13 residues. CDR1 and CDR2 (germline): MNHEY, SMNVEV (reference sequence). The V gene lost 2 bases and the J gene lost 3 bases, with 7 bases spanning the gap.

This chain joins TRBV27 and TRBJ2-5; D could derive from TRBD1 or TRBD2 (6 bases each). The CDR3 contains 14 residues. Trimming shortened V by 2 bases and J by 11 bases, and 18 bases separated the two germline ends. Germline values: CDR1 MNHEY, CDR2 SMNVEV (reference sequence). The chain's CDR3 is CASSLGGGPGEQYF. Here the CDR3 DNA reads TGTGCCAGCAGTTTAGGAGGGGGTCCAGGGGAGCAGTACTTC.

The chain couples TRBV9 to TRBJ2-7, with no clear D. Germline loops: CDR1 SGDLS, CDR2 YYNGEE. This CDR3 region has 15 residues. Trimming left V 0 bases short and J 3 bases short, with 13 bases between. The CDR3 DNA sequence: TGTGCCAGCAGCGTAGAACCCGACGGATACTACGAGCAGTACTTC. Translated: CASSVEPDGYYEQYF.

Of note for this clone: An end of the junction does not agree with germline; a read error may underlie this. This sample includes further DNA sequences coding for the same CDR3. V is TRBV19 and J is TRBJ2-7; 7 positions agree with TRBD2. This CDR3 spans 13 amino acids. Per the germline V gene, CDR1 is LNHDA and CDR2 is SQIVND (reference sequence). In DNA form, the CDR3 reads TGTGCCAGTAGTTGGGGACGGGACTACGAGCAGTACTTT. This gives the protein CASSWGRDYEQYF.

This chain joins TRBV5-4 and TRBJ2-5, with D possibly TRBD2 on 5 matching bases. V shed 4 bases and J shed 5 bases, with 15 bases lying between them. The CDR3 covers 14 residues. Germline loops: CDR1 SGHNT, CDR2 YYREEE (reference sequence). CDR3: CASSDDSEAETQYF. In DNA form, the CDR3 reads TGTGCCAGCAGCGATGACTCGGAGGCGGAGACCCAGTACTTC.

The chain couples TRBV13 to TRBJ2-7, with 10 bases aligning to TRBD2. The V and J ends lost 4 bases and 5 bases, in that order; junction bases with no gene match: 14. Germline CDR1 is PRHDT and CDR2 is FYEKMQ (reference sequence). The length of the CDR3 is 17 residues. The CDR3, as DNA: TGTGCCAGCAGCTGGCTAGCGGGAGCCCCTGCCACGAACGAGCAGTACTTC. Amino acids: CASSWLAGAPATNEQYF.

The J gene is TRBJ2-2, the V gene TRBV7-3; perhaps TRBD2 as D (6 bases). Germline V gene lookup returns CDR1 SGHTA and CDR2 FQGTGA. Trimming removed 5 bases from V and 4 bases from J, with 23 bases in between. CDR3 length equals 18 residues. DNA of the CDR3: TGTGCCAGCAGCCCCATTCGTAGGTTGGCGGGACGCACCGGGGAGCTGTTTTTT. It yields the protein CASSPIRRLAGRTGELFF. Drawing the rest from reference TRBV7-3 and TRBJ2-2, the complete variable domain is GAGVSQTPSNKVTEKGKYVELRCDPISGHTALYWYRQSLGQGPEFLIYFQGTGAADDSGLPNDRFFAVRPEGSVSTLKIQRTERGDSAVYLCASSPIRRLAGRTGELFFGEGSRLTVL.

CDR3 coding DNA: TGTGCCAGCAGCCCGGCTTTCGGGACAGGGTCTGGAAACACCATATATTTT. Translated, it gives CASSPAFGTGSGNTIYF. V and J are TRBV4-2 and TRBJ1-3, with 9 positions matching TRBD1. Germline CDR1 is LGHNA and CDR2 is YNFKEQ. Trimming at V came to 4 bases and at J to 1 base, leaving 8 bases not matched to a gene. The CDR3 contains 17 residues.

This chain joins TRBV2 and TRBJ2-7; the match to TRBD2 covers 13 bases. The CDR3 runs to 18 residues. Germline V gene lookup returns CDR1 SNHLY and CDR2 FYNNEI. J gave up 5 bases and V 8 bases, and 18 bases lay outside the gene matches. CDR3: CASHKKLAGGPISHEQYF. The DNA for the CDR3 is TGTGCCAGCCACAAAAAACTAGCGGGAGGGCCTATATCCCACGAGCAGTACTTC.

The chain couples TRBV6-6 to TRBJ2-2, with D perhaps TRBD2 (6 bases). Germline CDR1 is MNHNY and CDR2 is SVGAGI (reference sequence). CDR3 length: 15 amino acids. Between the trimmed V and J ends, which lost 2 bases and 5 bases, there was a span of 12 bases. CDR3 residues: CASSYGRAGTGELFF. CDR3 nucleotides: TGTGCCAGCAGTTACGGACGGGCGGGGACCGGGGAGCTGTTTTTT.

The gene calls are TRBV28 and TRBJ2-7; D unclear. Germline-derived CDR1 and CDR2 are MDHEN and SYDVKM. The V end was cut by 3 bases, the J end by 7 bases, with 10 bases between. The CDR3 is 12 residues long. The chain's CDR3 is CASSLHMGEQYF. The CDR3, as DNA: TGTGCCAGCAGTTTGCATATGGGGGAGCAGTACTTC.

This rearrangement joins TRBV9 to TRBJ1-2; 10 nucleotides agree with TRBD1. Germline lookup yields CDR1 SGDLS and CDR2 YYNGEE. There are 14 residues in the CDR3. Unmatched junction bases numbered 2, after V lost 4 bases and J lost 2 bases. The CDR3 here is CASSPDRGNYGYTF. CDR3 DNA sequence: TGTGCCAGCAGCCCGGACAGGGGGAACTATGGCTACACCTTC.

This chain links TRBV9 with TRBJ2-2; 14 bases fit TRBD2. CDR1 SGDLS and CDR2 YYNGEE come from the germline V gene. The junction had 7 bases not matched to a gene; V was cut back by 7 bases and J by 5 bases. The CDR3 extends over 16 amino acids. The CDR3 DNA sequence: TGTGCCAGCGGGGGGACTAGCGGGAGAGGAACCGGGGAGCTGTTTTTT. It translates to CASGGTSGRGTGELFF.

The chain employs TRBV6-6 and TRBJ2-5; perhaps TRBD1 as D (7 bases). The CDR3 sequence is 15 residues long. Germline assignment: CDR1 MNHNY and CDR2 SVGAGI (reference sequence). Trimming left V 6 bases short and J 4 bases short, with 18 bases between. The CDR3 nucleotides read TGTGCCAGCAGCCAGGGGGGTGGTGGTGTAGAGACCCAGTACTTC. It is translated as CASSQGGGGVETQYF.

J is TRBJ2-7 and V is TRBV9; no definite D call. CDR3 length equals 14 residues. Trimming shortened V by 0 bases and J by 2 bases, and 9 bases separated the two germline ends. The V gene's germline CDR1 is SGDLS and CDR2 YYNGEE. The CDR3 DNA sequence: TGTGCCAGCAGCGTAGGACAAGTACCCTACGAGCAGTACTTC. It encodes CASSVGQVPYEQYF.

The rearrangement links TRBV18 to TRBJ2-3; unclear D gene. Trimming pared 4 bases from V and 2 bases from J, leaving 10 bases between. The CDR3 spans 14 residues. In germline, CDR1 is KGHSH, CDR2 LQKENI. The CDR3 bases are TGTGCCAGCTCACTAGTCCTGTCCACAGATACGCAGTATTTT. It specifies CASSLVLSTDTQYF.

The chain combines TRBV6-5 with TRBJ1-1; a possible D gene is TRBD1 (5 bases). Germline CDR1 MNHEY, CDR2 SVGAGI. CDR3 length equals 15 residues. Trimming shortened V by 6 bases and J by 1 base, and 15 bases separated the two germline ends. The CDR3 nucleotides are TGTGCCAGCAGACCCGACGACAGAGCGAACACTGAAGCTTTCTTT. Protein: CASRPDDRANTEAFF.

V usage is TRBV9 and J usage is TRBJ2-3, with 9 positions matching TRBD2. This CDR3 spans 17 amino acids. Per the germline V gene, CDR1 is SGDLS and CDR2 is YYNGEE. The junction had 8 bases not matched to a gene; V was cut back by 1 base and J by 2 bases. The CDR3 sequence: CASSVNGAGGDTDTQYF. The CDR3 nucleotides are TGTGCCAGCAGCGTAAATGGCGCGGGAGGGGACACAGATACGCAGTATTTT.

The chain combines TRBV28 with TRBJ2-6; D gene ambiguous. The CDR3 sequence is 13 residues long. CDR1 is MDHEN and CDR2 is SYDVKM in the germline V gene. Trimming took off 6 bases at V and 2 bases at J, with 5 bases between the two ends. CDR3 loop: CASRDTGANVLTF. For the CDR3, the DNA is TGTGCCAGCAGAGATACTGGGGCCAACGTCCTGACTTTC.

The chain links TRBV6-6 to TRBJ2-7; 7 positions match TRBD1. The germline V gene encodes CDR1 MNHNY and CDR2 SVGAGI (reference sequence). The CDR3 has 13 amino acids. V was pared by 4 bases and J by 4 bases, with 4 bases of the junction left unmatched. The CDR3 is CASSWDSRYEQYF. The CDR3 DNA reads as TGTGCCAGCAGTTGGGACAGTAGGTACGAGCAGTACTTC.

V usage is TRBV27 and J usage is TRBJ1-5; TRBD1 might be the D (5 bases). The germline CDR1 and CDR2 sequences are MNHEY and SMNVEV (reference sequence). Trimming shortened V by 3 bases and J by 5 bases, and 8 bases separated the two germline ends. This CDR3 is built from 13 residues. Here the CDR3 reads CASSFGADQPQHF. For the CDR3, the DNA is TGTGCCAGCAGTTTCGGGGCCGATCAGCCCCAGCATTTT.

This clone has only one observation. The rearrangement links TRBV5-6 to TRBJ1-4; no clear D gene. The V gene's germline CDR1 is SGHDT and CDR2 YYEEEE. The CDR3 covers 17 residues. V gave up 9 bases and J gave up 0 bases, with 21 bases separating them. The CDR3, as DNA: TGTGCCATCGTGATTAGCAGAAGTGGGGCAACTAATGAAAAACTGTTTTTT. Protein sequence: CAIVISRSGATNEKLFF.

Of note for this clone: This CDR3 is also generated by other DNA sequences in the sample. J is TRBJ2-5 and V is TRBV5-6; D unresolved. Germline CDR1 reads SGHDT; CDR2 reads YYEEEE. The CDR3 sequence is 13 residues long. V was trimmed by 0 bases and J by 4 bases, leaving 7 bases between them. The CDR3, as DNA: TGTGCCAGCAGCTTGGGTGGTGGAGAGACCCAGTACTTC. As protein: CASSLGGGETQYF.

Here the CDR3 DNA reads TGCAGCGTTGAAGAAAGCGGGTCCGTCAGTAGGGCTAATGAAAAACTGTTTTTT. It translates to CSVEESGSVSRANEKLFF. J is TRBJ1-4 and V is TRBV29-1; no clear D gene. Per the germline V gene, CDR1 is SQVTM and CDR2 is ANQGSEA. Trimming left V 0 bases short and J 3 bases short, with 20 bases between. CDR3 length: 18 amino acids.

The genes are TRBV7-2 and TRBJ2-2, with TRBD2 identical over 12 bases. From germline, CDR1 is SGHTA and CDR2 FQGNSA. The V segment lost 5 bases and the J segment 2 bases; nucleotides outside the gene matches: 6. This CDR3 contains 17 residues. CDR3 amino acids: CASSDGLAGYNTGELFF. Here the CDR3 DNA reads TGTGCCAGCAGCGATGGACTAGCGGGATATAACACCGGGGAGCTGTTTTTT. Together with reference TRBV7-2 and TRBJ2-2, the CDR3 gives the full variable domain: GAGVSQSPSNKVTEKGKDVELRCDPISGHTALYWYRQSLGQGLEFLIYFQGNSAPDKSGLPSDRFSAERTGGSVSTLTIQRTQQEDSAVYLCASSDGLAGYNTGELFFGEGSRLTVL.